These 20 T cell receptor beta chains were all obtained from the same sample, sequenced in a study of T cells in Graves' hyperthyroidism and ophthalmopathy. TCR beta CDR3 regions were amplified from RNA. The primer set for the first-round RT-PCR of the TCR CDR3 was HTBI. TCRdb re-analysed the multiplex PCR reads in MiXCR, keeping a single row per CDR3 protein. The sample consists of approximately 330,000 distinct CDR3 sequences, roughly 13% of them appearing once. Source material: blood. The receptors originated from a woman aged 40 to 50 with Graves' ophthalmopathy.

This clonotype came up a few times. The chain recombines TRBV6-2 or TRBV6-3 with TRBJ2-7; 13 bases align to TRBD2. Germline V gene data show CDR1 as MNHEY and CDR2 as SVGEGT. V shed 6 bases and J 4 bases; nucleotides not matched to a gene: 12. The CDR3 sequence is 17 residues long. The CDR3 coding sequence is TGTGCCAGCAGCAAAATCCAAGGACTAGCGGGAGTATACGAGCAGTACTTC. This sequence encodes CASSKIQGLAGVYEQYF.

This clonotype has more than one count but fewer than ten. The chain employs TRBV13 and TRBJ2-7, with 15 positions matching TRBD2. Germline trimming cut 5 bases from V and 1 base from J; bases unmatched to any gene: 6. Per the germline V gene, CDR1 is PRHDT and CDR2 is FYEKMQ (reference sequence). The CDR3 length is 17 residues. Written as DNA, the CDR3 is TGTGCCAGCAGCAGCGGGACTAGCGGGAGGATTTCCTACGAGCAGTACTTC. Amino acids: CASSSGTSGRISYEQYF.

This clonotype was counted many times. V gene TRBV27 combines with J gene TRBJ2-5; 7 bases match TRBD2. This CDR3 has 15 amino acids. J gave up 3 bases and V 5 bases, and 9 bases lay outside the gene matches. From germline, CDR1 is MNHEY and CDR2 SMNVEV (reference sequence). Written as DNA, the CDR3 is TGTGCCAGCAGTCCAGGGCGGACTAGTAAAGAGACCCAGTACTTC. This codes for CASSPGRTSKETQYF.

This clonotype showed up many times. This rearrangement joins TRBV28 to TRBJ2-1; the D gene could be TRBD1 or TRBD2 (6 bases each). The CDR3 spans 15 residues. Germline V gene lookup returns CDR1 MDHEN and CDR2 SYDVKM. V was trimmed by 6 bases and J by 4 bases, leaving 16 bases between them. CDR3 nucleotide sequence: TGTGCCAGCAGGGAAGGGGGAGGTGGTTACAATGAGCAGTTCTTC. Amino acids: CASREGGGGYNEQFF.

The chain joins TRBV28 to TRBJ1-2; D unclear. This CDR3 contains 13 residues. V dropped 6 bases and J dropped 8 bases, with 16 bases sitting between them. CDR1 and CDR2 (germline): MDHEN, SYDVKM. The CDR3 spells CASRDTRAGGYTF. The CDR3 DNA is TGTGCCAGCAGAGACACACGAGCTGGCGGCTACACCTTC.

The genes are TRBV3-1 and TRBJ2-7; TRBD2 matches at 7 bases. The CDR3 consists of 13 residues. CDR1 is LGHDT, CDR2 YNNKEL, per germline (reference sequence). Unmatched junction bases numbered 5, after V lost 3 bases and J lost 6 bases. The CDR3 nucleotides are TGTGCCAGCAGCCATGGGGAGGGCCTCGAGCAGTACTTC. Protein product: CASSHGEGLEQYF.

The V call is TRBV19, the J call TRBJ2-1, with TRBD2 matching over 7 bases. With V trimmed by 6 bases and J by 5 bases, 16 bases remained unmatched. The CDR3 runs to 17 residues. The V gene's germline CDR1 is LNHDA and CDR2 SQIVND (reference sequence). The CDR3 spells CASRRKTAGESHNEQFF. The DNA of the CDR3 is TGTGCCAGTAGAAGAAAAACCGCGGGGGAATCCCACAATGAGCAGTTCTTC.

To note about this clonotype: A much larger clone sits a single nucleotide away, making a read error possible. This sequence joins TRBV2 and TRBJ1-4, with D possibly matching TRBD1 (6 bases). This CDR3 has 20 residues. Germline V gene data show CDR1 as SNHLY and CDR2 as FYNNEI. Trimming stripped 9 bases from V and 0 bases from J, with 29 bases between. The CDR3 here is CARGDRTARTPYTTNEKLFF. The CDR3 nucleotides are TGTGCCAGGGGAGACAGGACAGCCCGAACCCCCTATACAACTAATGAAAAACTGTTTTTT.

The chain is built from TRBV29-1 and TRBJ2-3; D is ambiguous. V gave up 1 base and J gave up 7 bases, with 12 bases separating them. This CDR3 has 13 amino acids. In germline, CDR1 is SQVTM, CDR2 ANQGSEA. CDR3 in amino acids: CSVEVTGWNTQYF. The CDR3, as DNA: TGCAGCGTTGAAGTTACCGGGTGGAATACGCAGTATTTT.

The CDR3 reads CASARGDNEKLFF. CDR3 DNA: TGTGCCAGCGCCCGGGGTGATAATGAAAAACTGTTTTTT. This chain links TRBV7-2 with TRBJ1-4; no firm D call. Germline assignment: CDR1 SGHTA and CDR2 FQGNSA. With 8 bases removed from V and 4 bases from J, the gap between germline ends came to 11 bases. This CDR3 comprises 13 residues.

Here the CDR3 reads CASSFITLAGGAYNEQFF. The CDR3 region has the DNA TGTGCCAGTAGTTTTATTACGCTAGCGGGAGGGGCCTACAATGAGCAGTTCTTC. The chain employs TRBV19 and TRBJ2-1, with 12 bases aligning to TRBD2. The CDR3 extends over 18 amino acids. Unmatched junction bases numbered 10, after V lost 5 bases and J lost 2 bases. Germline loops: CDR1 LNHDA, CDR2 SQIVND (reference sequence). Supplemented by reference TRBV19 and TRBJ2-1, the full variable domain reads DGGITQSPKYLFRKEGQNVTLSCEQNLNHDAMYWYRQDPGQGLRLIYYSQIVNDFQKGDIAEGYSVSREKKESFPLTVTSAQKNPTAFYLCASSFITLAGGAYNEQFFGPGTRLTVL.

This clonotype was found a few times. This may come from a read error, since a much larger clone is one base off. In DNA form, the CDR3 reads TGTGCCAACAGAGAATCAGGGGGCTGGAGCACTGAAGCTTTCTTT. Protein sequence: CANRESGGWSTEAFF. This chain links TRBV2 with TRBJ1-1; 8 bases agree with TRBD1. Germline V CDR1 and CDR2: SNHLY, FYNNEI. J was trimmed by 4 bases and V by 10 bases; bases with no gene match: 14. The CDR3 extends over 15 amino acids.

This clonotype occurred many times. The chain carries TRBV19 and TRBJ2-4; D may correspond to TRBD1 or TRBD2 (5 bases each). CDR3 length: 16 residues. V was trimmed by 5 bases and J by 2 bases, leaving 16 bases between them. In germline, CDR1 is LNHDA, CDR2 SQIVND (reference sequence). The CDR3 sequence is CASSREAWGSKNIQYF. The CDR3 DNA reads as TGTGCCAGTAGTCGCGAAGCATGGGGGTCCAAAAACATTCAGTACTTC.

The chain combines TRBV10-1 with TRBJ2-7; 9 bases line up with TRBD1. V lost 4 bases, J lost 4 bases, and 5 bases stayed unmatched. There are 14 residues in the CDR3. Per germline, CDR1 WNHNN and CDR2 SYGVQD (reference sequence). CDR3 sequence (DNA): TGCGCCAGCAGTGGAACGACAGGGGGGTACGAGCAGTACTTC. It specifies CASSGTTGGYEQYF.

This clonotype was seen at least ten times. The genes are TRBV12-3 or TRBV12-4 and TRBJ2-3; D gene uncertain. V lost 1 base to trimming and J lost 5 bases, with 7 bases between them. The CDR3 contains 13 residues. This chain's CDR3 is CASSLVPGDTQYF. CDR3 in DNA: TGTGCCAGCAGTTTAGTTCCCGGAGATACGCAGTATTTT.

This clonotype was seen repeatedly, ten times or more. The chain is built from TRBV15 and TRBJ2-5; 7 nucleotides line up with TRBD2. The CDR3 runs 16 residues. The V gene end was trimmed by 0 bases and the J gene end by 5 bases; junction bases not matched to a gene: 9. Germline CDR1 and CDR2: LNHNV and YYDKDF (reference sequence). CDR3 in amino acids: CATSREGGRVGETQYF. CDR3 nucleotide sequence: TGTGCCACCAGCAGAGAGGGCGGGAGAGTCGGGGAGACCCAGTACTTC.

CDR3 amino acids: CASSQVGQGTDTQYF. CDR3 coding DNA: TGCGCCAGCAGCCAAGTTGGACAGGGAACAGATACGCAGTATTTT. The chain joins TRBV4-1 to TRBJ2-3; 8 bases line up with TRBD1. Germline V lookup: CDR1 MGHRA, CDR2 YSYEKL. V lost 1 base and J lost 3; bases outside the gene matches: 3. The CDR3 totals 15 residues.

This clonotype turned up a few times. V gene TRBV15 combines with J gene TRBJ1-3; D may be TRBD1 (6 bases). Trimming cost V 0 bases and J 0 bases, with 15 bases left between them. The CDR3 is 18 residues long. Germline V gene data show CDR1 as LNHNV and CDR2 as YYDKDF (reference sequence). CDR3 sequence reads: CATSRDQGKIGSGNTIYF. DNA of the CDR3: TGTGCCACCAGCAGAGATCAGGGGAAAATAGGCTCTGGAAACACCATATATTTT.

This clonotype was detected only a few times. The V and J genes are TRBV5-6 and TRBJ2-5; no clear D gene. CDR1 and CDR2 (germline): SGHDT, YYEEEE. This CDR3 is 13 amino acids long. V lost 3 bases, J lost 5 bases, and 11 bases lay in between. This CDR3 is CASSYGPAETQYF. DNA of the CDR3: TGTGCCAGCAGCTACGGGCCTGCGGAGACCCAGTACTTC.

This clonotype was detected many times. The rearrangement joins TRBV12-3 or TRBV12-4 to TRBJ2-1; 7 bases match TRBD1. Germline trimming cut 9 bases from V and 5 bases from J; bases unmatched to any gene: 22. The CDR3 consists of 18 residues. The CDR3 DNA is TGTGCCAGTACTCCCGAGACAGGGCCGTACGGGGTTAACAATGAGCAGTTCTTC. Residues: CASTPETGPYGVNNEQFF.